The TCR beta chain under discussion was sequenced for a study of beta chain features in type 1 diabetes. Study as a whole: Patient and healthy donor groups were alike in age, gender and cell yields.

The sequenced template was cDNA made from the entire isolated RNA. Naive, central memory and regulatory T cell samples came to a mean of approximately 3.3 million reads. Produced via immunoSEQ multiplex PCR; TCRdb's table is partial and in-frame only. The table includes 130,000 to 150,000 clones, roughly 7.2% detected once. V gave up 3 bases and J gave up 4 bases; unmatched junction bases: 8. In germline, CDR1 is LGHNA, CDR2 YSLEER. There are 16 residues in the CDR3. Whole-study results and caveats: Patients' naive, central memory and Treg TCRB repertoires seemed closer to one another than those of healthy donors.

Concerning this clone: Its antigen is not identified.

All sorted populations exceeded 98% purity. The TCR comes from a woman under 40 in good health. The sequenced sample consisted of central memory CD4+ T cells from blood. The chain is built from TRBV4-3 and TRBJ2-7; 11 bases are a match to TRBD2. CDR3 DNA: TGCGCCAGCAGCCAGACGCCGGGACTAGCGGCTTACGAGCAGTACTTC. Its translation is CASSQTPGLAAYEQYF.